This T cell receptor (beta chain) was recorded in a study of cytomegalovirus exposure and HLA in healthy donors. The germline V gene encodes CDR1 SGHTS and CDR2 YDEGEE. Trimming took 4 bases from V and 5 from J, leaving 9 bases between them. This CDR3 has 12 residues. This PCR relied on a set of 60 Vbeta primers and 13 Jbeta primers. TCRdb's table, derived via immunoSEQ multiplex PCR, lists solely in-frame clones and lacks some. This sample carries 150,000 to 200,000 clones, roughly four fifths of them seen once, and the ten largest clones take more than 0.8%. The count of this clone is one. The chain combines TRBV5-8 with TRBJ1-1; possible D gene TRBD1, 6 bases. Source material: PBMCs. This sequence originates from a woman aged 40 to 50 in good health and CMV-seronegative. The CDR3 protein is CASSRRGTEAFF. DNA of the CDR3: TGTGCCAGCAGCCGCAGGGGTACTGAAGCTTTCTTT.